These T cell receptor beta chains were read from a single sample in a study of OX40 agonist ivuxolimab in advanced cancers. Here immunoSEQ multiplex PCR was the method, and the copy in TCRdb shows in-frame clones only, minus some. Altogether nearly 60,000 clones are present, approximately 80% being singletons, with the ten largest covering 0.7% to 0.8%. Sample: CD4+ or CD8+ T cells sorted from blood, taken in a trial of the OX40 agonist ivuxolimab. The source of these receptors is an adult with an advanced solid tumor such as melanoma, head and neck, liver or kidney cancer. CDR3s include the opening cysteine and the closing phenylalanine or tryptophan.

13 | TRBJ1-2 | TRBV28 | CASREAVGARYTF
16 | TRBJ2-5 | TRBV11-2 | CASNLFFGGSEETQYF
16 | TRBJ2-3 | TRBV12-5 | CASGLGTSGLTDTQYF
15 | TRBJ1-4 | TRBV5-6 | CASSVTSYPNEKLFF
14 | TRBJ2-7 | TRBV11-3 | CASSLTTISYEQYF
11 | TRBJ1-1 | TRBV6-5 | CASRRDRLTFF
13 | TRBJ1-3 | TRBV29-1 | CSVGDSGGNTIYF
14 | TRBJ2-1 | TRBV15 | CATSRGGSYNEQFF
15 | TRBJ2-2 | TRBV6-6 | CASSPPGRVSGELFF
15 | TRBJ1-1 | TRBV7-8 | CANSLAGGVGAEAFF
12 | TRBJ2-3 | TRBV29-1 | CSVVQITDTQYF
14 | TRBJ1-5 | TRBV28 | CASSSQGGRQPQHF
15 | TRBJ2-5 | TRBV2 | CASSDGTQGGETQYF
16 | TRBJ2-1 | TRBV19 | CASSAKDRGAYNEQFF
14 | TRBJ1-6 | TRBV19 | CASSPGQGGSPLHF
12 | TRBJ1-1 | TRBV19 | CASSAYGEEAFF
17 | TRBJ2-1 | TRBV4-2 | CASSQDIGAGGPNEQFF
17 | TRBJ2-2 | TRBV5-1 | CASSLKTGIANTGELFF
13 | TRBJ2-7 | TRBV19 | CASSGAYSYEQYF
14 | TRBJ1-4 | TRBV5-6 | CASSLAGRNEKLFF
17 | TRBJ1-6 | TRBV14 | CASSQEKGARVSSPLHF
15 | TRBJ2-2 | TRBV6-5 | CASSLRQGNTGELFF
17 | TRBJ2-6 | TRBV27 | CASSLGQGLPGANVLTF
12 | TRBJ1-5 | TRBV4-1 | CASSQDNGPQHF
15 | TRBJ1-4 | TRBV5-1 | CASRSSGKSGEKLFF
11 | TRBJ2-5 | TRBV20-1 | CSAASEETQYF
18 | TRBJ2-3 | TRBV4-2 | CASSLAGLAGALGDTQYF
18 | TRBJ1-5 | TRBV6-4 | CASSDPPRGKKQPQPQHF
15 | TRBJ2-5 | TRBV6-1 | CASFRRWADQETQYF
14 | TRBJ2-7 | TRBV6-5 | CASQPGTPSYEQYF
11 | TRBJ1-1 | TRBV29-1 | CSVPAATEAFF
14 | TRBJ2-7 | TRBV28 | CASSLVGTPNEQYF
13 | TRBJ1-1 | TRBV6-4 | CASSGGVGTEAFF
15 | TRBJ2-1 | TRBV5-1 | CASSLGQGGFDEQFF
15 | TRBJ1-4 | TRBV6-1 | CASRPGTGGNEKLFF
13 | TRBJ1-6 | TRBV5-8 | CASSPDRVSPLHF
15 | TRBJ2-5 | TRBV5-6 | CASSLTSGGYETQYF
15 | TRBJ2-4 | TRBV28 | CASRPPGTGGNIQYF
13 | TRBJ2-3 | TRBV19 | CASSGASTDTQYF
16 | TRBJ2-3 | TRBV28 | CASSHRTGQRTDTQYF
15 | TRBJ1-5 | TRBV7-9 | CASSRDGGGNQPQHF
16 | TRBJ1-1 | TRBV4-1 | CASSQIFRFQNTEAFF
15 | TRBJ2-1 | TRBV27 | CASSFDRAAYNEQFF
17 | TRBJ2-1 | TRBV4-2 | CASSQGSSGGSYNEQFF